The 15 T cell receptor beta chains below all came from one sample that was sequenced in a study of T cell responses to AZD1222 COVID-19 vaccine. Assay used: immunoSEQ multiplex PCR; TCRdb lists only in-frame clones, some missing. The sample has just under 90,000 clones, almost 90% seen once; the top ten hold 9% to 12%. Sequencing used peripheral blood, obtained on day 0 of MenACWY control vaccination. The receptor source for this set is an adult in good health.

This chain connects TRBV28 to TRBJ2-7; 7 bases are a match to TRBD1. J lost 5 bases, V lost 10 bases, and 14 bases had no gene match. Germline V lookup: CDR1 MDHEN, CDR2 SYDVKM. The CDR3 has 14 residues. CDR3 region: CATQATGSPHEQYF. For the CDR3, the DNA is TGTGCCACCCAGGCGACAGGGTCCCCCCACGAGCAGTACTTC.

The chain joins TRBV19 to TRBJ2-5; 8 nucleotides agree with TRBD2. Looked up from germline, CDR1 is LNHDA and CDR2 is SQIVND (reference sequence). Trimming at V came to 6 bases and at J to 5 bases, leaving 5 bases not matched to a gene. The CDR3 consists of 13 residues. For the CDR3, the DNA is TGTGCCAGTAGGACGGGACTAGGGGAGACCCAGTACTTC. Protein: CASRTGLGETQYF.

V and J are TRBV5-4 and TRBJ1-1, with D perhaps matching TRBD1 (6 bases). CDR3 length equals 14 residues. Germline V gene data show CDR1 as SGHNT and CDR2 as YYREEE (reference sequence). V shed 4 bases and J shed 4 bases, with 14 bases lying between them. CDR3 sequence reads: CASSIQGRGTEAFF. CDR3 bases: TGTGCCAGCAGCATACAGGGTCGGGGCACTGAAGCTTTCTTT.

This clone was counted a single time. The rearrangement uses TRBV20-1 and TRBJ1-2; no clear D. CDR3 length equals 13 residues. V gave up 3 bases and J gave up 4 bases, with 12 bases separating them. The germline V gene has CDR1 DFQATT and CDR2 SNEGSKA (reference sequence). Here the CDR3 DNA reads TGCAGTGCTAGTTTCAAGGCCGCCTATGGCTACACCTTC. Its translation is CSASFKAAYGYTF.

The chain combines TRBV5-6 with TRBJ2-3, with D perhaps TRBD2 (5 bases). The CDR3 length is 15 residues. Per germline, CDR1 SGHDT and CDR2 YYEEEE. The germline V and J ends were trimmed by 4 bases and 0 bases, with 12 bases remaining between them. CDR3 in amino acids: CASSAVRTSTDTQYF. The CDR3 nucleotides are TGTGCCAGCAGCGCCGTCAGGACTAGCACAGATACGCAGTATTTT. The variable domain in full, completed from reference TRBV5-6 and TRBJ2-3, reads DAGVTQSPTHLIKTRGQQVTLRCSPKSGHDTVSWYQQALGQGPQFIFQYYEEEERQRGNFPDRFSGHQFPNYSSELNVNALLLGDSALYLCASSAVRTSTDTQYFGPGTRLTVL.

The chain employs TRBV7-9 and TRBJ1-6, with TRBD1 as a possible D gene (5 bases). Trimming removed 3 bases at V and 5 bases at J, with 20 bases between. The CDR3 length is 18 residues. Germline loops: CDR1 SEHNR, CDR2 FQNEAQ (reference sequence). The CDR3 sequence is CASSFLDSRRNDNSPLHF. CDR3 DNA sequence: TGTGCCAGCAGCTTTCTTGACAGCCGACGAAACGATAATTCACCCCTCCACTTT.

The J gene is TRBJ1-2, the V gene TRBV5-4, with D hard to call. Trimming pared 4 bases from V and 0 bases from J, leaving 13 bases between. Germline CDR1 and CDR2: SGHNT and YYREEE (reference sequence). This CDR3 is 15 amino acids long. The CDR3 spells CASSPRQDPNYGYTF. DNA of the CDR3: TGTGCCAGCAGCCCCCGCCAGGACCCTAACTATGGCTACACCTTC.

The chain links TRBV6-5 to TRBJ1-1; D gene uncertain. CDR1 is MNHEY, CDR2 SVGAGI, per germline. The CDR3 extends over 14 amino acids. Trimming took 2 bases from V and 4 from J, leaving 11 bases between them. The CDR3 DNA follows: TGTGCCAGCAGTTACACGGGAATGGCCACTGAAGCTTTCTTT. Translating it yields CASSYTGMATEAFF.

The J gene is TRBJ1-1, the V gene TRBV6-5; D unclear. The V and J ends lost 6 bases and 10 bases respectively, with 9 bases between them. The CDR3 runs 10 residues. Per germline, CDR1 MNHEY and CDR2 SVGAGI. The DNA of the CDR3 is TGTGCCAGCAGAACCAGTGGAGCTTTCTTT. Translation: CASRTSGAFF.

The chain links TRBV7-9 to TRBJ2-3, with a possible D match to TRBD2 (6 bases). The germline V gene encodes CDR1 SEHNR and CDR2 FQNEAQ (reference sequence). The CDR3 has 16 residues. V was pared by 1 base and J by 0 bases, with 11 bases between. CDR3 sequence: CASSLGDRGSTDTQYF. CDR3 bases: TGTGCCAGCAGCTTAGGTGATCGGGGGAGCACAGATACGCAGTATTTT.

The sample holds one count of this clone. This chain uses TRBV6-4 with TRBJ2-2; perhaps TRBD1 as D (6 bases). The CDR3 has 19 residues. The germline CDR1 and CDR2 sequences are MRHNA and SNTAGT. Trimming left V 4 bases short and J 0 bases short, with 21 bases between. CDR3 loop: CASSGYGRGRSPNTGELFF. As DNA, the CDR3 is TGTGCCAGCAGTGGTTACGGCAGGGGAAGGTCCCCGAACACCGGGGAGCTGTTTTTT.

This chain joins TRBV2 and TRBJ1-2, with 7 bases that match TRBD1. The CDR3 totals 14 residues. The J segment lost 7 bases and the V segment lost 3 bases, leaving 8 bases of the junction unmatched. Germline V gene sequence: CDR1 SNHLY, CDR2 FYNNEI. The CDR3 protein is CASSDVDRKSGYTF. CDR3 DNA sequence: TGTGCCAGCAGTGACGTGGACAGGAAGTCTGGCTACACCTTC.

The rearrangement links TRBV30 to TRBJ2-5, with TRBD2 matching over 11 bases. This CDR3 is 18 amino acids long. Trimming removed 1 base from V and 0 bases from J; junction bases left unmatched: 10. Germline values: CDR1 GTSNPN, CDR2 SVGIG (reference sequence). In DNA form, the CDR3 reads TGTGCCTGGAGTGGGGAACTAGCGGGGGCCCTGTACCAAGAGACCCAGTACTTC. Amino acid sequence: CAWSGELAGALYQETQYF.

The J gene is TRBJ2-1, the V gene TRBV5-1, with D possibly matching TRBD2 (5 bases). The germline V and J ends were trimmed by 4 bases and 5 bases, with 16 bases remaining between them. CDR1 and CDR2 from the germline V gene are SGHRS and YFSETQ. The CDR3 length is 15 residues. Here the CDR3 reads CASSPERGSNNEQFF. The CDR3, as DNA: TGCGCCAGCAGCCCCGAACGGGGATCTAACAATGAGCAGTTCTTC. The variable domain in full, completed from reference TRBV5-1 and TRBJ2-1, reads KAGVTQTPRYLIKTRGQQVTLSCSPISGHRSVSWYQQTPGQGLQFLFEYFSETQRNKGNFPGRFSGRQFSNSRSEMNVSTLELGDSALYLCASSPERGSNNEQFFGPGTRLTVL.

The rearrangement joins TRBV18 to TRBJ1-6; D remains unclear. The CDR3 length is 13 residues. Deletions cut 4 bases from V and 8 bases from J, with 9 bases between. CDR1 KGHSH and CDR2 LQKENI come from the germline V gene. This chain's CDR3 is CASSLDVDSPLHF. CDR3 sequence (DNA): TGTGCCAGCTCACTGGACGTAGATTCACCCCTCCACTTT.